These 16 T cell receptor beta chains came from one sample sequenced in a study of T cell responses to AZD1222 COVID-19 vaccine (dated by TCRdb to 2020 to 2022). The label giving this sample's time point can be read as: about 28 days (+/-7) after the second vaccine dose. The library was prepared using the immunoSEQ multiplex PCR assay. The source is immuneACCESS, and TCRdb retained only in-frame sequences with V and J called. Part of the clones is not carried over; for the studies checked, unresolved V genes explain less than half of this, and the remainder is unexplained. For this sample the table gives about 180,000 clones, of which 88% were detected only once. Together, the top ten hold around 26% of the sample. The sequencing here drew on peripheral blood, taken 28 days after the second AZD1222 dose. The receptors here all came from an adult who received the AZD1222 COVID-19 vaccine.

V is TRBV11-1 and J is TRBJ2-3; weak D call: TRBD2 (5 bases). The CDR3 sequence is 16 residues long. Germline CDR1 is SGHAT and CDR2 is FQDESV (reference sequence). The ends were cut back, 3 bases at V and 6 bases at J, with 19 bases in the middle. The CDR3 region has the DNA TGTGCCAGCAGCTTCCAGGACTCCCAAGGCGGGGATACGCAGTATTTT. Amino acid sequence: CASSFQDSQGGDTQYF.

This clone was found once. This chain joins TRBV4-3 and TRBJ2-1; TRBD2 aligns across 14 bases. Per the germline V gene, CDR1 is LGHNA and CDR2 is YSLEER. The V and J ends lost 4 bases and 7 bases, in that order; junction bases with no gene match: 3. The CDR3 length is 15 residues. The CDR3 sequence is CASSLGTSGSNEQFF. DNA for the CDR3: TGCGCCAGCAGCCTCGGGACTAGCGGGAGTAATGAGCAGTTCTTC.

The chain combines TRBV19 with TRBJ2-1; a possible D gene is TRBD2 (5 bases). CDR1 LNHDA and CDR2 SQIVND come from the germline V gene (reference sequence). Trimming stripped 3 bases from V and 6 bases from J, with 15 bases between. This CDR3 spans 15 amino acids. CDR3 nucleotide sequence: TGTGCCAGTAGTATGACTATTACGCCGGGCAATGAGCAGTTCTTC. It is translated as CASSMTITPGNEQFF. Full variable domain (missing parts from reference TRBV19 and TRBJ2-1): DGGITQSPKYLFRKEGQNVTLSCEQNLNHDAMYWYRQDPGQGLRLIYYSQIVNDFQKGDIAEGYSVSREKKESFPLTVTSAQKNPTAFYLCASSMTITPGNEQFFGPGTRLTVL.

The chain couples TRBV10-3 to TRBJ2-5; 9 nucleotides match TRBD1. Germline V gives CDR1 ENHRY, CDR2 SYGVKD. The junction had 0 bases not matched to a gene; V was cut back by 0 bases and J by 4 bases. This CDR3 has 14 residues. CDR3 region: CAISESTGGETQYF. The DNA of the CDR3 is TGTGCCATCAGTGAGTCGACAGGGGGAGAGACCCAGTACTTC.

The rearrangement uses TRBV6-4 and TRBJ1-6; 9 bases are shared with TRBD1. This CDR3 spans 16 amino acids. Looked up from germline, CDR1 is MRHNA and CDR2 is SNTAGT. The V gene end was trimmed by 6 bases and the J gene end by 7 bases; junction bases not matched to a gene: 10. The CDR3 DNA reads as TGTGCCAGCAGCCAATTCGGGGACAGGGCCAATTCACCCCTCCACTTT. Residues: CASSQFGDRANSPLHF.

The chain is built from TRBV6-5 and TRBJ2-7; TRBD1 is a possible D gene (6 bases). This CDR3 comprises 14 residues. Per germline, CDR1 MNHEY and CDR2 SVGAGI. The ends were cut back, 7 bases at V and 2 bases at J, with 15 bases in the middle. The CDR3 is CASNRQVVPYEQYF. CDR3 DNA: TGTGCCAGCAACCGACAGGTTGTCCCCTACGAGCAGTACTTC.

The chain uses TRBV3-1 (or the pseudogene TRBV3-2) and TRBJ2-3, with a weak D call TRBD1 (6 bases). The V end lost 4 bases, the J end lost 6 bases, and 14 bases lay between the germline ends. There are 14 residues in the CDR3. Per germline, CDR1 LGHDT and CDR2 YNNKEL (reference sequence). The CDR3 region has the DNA TGTGCCAGCAGCCCAGGGGAAGGTGGCGATACGCAGTATTTT. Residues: CASSPGEGGDTQYF.

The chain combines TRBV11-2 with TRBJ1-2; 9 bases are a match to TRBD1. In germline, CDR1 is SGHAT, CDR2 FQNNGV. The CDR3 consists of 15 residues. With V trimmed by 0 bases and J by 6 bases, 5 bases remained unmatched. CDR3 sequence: CASSLDGDREDGYTF. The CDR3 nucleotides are TGTGCCAGCAGCTTAGATGGGGACAGGGAGGATGGCTACACCTTC.

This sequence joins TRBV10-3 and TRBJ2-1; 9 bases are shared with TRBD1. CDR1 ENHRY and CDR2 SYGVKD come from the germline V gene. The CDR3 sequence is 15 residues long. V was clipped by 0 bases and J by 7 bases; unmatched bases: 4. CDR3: CAISESGQGLNEQFF. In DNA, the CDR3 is TGTGCCATCAGTGAGTCGGGACAGGGACTTAATGAGCAGTTCTTC.

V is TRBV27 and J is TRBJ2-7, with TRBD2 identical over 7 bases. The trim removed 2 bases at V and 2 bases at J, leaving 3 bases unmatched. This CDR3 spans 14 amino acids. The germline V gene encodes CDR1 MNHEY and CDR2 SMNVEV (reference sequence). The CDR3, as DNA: TGTGCCAGCAGTTTAGGTCTAGCGGCCTACGAGCAGTACTTC. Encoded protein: CASSLGLAAYEQYF.

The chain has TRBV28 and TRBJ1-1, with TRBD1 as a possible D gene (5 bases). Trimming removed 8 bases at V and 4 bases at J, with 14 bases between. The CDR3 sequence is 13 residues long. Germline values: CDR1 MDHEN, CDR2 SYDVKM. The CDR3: CASGAGRVTEAFF. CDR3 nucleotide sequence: TGTGCCAGCGGGGCCGGCAGGGTCACTGAAGCTTTCTTT.

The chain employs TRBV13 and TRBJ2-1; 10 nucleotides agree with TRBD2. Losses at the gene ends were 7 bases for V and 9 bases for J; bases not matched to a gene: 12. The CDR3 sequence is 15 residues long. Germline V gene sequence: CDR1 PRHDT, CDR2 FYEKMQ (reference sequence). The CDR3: CASTRGASGGGEQFF. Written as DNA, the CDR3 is TGTGCCAGCACCCGCGGGGCTAGCGGGGGCGGTGAGCAGTTCTTC.

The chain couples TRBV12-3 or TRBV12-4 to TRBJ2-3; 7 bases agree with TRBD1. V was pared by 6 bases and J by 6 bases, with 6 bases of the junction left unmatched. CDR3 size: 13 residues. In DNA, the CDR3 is TGTGCCAGCAGACCTCAGGGGGAGGATACGCAGTATTTT. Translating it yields CASRPQGEDTQYF.

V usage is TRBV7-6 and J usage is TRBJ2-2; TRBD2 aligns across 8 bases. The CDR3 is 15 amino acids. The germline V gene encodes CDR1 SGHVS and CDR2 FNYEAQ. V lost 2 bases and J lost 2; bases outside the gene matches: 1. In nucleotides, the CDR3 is TGTGCCAGCAGCTTAACTAGCGGAAACACCGGGGAGCTGTTTTTT. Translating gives CASSLTSGNTGELFF.

CDR3 DNA: TGCAGCGTTGCGGCCCTACAGGATGCCTATTACGAGCAGTACTTC. It encodes CSVAALQDAYYEQYF. The V call is TRBV29-1, the J call TRBJ2-7; D may be TRBD1 (5 bases). V was shortened by 4 bases and J by 4 bases, with 20 bases between the two germline ends. In germline, CDR1 is SQVTM, CDR2 ANQGSEA. This CDR3 comprises 15 residues.

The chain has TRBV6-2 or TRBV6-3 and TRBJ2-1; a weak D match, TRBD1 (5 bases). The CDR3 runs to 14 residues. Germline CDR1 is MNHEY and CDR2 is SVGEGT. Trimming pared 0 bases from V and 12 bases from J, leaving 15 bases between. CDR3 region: CASSYSAGALGQFF. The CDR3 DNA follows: TGTGCCAGCAGTTACTCCGCTGGGGCCCTGGGGCAGTTCTTC.